This T cell receptor beta chain comes out of a study of blood T cell repertoires in COVID-19. Study background: Specimens from acute and convalescent COVID-19 originated in the United States, Italy and Spain.

Profiling relied on immunoSEQ multiplex PCR, and the TCRdb table lists in-frame clones only, not all of them. The sample gives more than 95,000 clones, 90% of which show up once; 1.8% is in the top ten. Sequencing was carried out using peripheral blood. This clonotype was obtained from a human donor with active COVID-19. The donor label of this sample is uncertain.

CDR3 sequence: CASLRTSGGAWGNEQFF. CDR3 sequence (DNA): TGTGCCAGCTTGCGGACTAGCGGGGGGGCGTGGGGGAATGAGCAGTTCTTC. This rearrangement joins TRBV27 to TRBJ2-1; 15 bases align to TRBD2. Germline CDR1 is MNHEY and CDR2 is SMNVEV (reference sequence). This CDR3 has 17 residues. J gave up 7 bases and V 8 bases, and 12 bases lay outside the gene matches.